Listed here is a single T cell receptor (beta chain). Authors' analysis steps: By means of reference gene primer amplification, nucleated cell counts were estimated. Clones were read by immunoSEQ multiplex PCR, and TCRdb kept only the in-frame ones, dropping some. V, J and clone size are those of that table, while D and trimming were read from the DNA. Of roughly 300,000 clones listed, 65% to 90% were seen once; the top ten hold about 3.2%. The record originates from a study of blood T cell repertoires in COVID-19. Study information: The United States, Italy and Spain provided the acute and convalescent COVID-19 samples. Nucleic acid was either cDNA or gDNA, and it came from T cells, B-cell-depleted T cells, or PBMCs.

Trimming took 1 base from V and 4 from J, leaving 10 bases between them. Germline V gene data show CDR1 as SEHNR and CDR2 as FQNEAQ (reference sequence). This CDR3 comprises 14 residues. The sequence was obtained from a woman aged 55-70 years with active or convalescent COVID-19. Material: peripheral blood. The chain couples TRBV7-9 to TRBJ1-1; possible D gene TRBD1, 5 bases. CDR3 residues: CASSLGLGATEAFF. The CDR3 bases are TGTGCCAGCAGCTTAGGGTTAGGGGCCACTGAAGCTTTCTTT.